The source of this TCR beta chain is a study of CD8 T cells in ankylosing spondylitis. Generation of TCR beta libraries employed quantitative 5'-RACE incorporating molecular barcodes. TCRdb reprocessed the 5' RACE reads with MiXCR, giving one entry per CDR3 protein. The sample gives 250,000 or so distinct CDR3 sequences, about 24% of which show up once; approximately 0.61% is in the top ten. Germline CDR1 is SGHDT and CDR2 is YYEEEE. V dropped 4 bases and J dropped 8; count of bases not matched to a gene: 5. The CDR3 is 12 residues long. Source material: blood, either unsorted or a sorted T cell fraction (not recorded which). The genes are TRBV5-6 and TRBJ1-2; 7 nucleotides match TRBD1. This clonotype originated in a male donor with ankylosing spondylitis or in good health (not recorded which). The CDR3 sequence: CASSLWDSGYTF. The CDR3 DNA reads TGTGCCAGCAGCCTTTGGGACAGCGGCTACACCTTC.